This TCR beta chain is from a study of blood T cell repertoires in COVID-19. V was trimmed by 0 bases and J by 3 bases, leaving 13 bases between them. Per germline, CDR1 SGHRS and CDR2 YFSETQ. The CDR3 is made up of 15 amino acids. TCRdb's table, derived via immunoSEQ multiplex PCR, lists solely in-frame clones and lacks some. Of 200,000 to 250,000 clones in the sample, roughly 79% are singletons; the top ten hold 15%. Individuals drawn from around 25 US areas were about 18 to 100 years old. Recovery meant two consecutive negative NP/OP PCR tests, professional clearance, or resolved symptoms. The sequence derives from a man in his forties or fifties who had recovered from COVID-19. Sequencing was carried out using PBMCs or T cells enriched from blood (not recorded which). J is TRBJ2-7 and V is TRBV5-1, with D hard to call. The CDR3 bases are TGCGCCAGCAGCTTGGTGTCCTTGGGCCTCTACGAGCAGTACTTC. Its translation is CASSLVSLGLYEQYF. Full variable domain (outside the CDR3, taken from reference TRBV5-1 and TRBJ2-7): KAGVTQTPRYLIKTRGQQVTLSCSPISGHRSVSWYQQTPGQGLQFLFEYFSETQRNKGNFPGRFSGRQFSNSRSEMNVSTLELGDSALYLCASSLVSLGLYEQYFGPGTRLTVT.